This TCR beta chain is drawn from a study of PD-L1 blockade in urothelial cancer. About the research overall: About 85% of the roughly 30 patients were males with bladder-origin urothelial cancer. Blood-derived samples held a median approximately 140,000 T cells. Each patient had 0 to 3 earlier chemotherapy regimens. The authors examined blood 3 weeks (second dose) and 6 weeks after treatment start.

CDR3 size: 12 residues. V trimming: 6 bases; J trimming: 4 bases; junction bases outside the gene matches: 0. Germline CDR1 reads SNHLY; CDR2 reads FYNNEI. Sequencing was performed with immunoSEQ multiplex PCR; in TCRdb, only in-frame clones are kept and a portion is missing. The table lists about 40,000 clones, roughly 81% of them singletons. Time point noted: peripheral blood 6 weeks after treatment start. Specimen: PBMCs, collected around atezolizumab (anti-PD-L1) treatment. The V call is TRBV2, the J call TRBJ2-5; 9 bases map to TRBD1. The receptor was derived from a man between 70 and 80 years old with urothelial cancer. CDR3 region: CASRDRGETQYF. In nucleotides, the CDR3 is TGTGCCAGCAGGGACAGGGGAGAGACCCAGTACTTC.